This TCR beta chain was documented in a study of CD8 T cells in ankylosing spondylitis. TCRdb independently ran MiXCR on the 5' RACE reads; one entry per CDR3 protein. The data show roughly 300,000 distinct CDR3 sequences, under 8.5% seen once. This clonotype was found many times. The antigen remains unidentified. Trimming stripped 1 base from V and 0 bases from J, with 9 bases between. The CDR3 loop spans 16 amino acids. The germline CDR1 and CDR2 sequences are SGHNT and YENEEA. Notes on the study in general: As reported, disease-linked clones showed significant enrichment in matched ankylosing spondylitis synovial fluid. One TCR beta motif, made up of under ten highly homologous variants, appeared characteristic of ankylosing spondylitis blood.

This rearrangement joins TRBV11-3 to TRBJ2-2; no clear D gene. This clonotype was obtained from a male donor with ankylosing spondylitis. The source material was blood, either unsorted or a sorted T cell fraction (not recorded which). The CDR3 is CASSLVSTANTGELFF. In DNA form, the CDR3 reads TGTGCCAGCAGCTTAGTATCCACAGCGAACACCGGGGAGCTGTTTTTT.